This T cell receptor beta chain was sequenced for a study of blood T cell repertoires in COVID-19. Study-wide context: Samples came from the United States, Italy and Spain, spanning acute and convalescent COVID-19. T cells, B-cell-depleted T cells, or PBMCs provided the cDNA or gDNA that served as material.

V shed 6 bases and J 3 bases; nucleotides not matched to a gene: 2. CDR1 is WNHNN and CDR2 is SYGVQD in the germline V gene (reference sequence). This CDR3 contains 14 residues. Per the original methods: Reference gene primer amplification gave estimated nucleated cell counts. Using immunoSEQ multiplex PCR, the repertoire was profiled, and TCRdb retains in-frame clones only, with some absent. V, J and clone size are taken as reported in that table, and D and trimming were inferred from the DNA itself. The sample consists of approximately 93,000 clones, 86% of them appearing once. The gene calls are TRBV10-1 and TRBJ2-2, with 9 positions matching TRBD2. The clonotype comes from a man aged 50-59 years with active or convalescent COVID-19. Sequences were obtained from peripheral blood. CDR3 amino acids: CASRVAGDTGELFF. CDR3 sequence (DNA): TGCGCCAGCAGAGTAGCGGGGGACACCGGGGAGCTGTTTTTT.